Reported below is one T cell receptor beta chain. Its antigen remains unidentified. If patients had autoimmune disease history or systemic immunosuppression, they were excluded. These data belong to a study of OX40 agonist ivuxolimab in advanced cancers. For the study at large: An agonistic anti-OX40 (CD134) antibody, ivuxolimab, was used to treat the patients. In three patients, partial responses were observed, one with hepatocellular carcinoma and two with cutaneous melanoma. General study findings and limits: At 0.1 to 3.0 mg/kg, CD4+ and CD8+ blood T cells expanded clonally by week 6.

Measured with immunoSEQ multiplex PCR; TCRdb has only the in-frame clones, and not every one. The table includes about 83,000 clones, about 90% detected once. Trimming removed 2 bases at V and 7 bases at J, with 9 bases between. The CDR3 extends over 12 amino acids. The germline CDR1 and CDR2 sequences are ENHRY and SYGVKD. The clonotype originates from an adult with an advanced solid tumor such as melanoma, head and neck, liver or kidney cancer. This sample comprised CD4+ or CD8+ T cells sorted from blood, obtained in a trial of the OX40 agonist ivuxolimab. The J gene is TRBJ2-7, the V gene TRBV10-3, with D maybe TRBD2 (6 bases). CDR3 in amino acids: CAISEMAGEQYV. CDR3 coding DNA: TGTGCCATCAGTGAGATGGCGGGGGAGCAGTACGTC.